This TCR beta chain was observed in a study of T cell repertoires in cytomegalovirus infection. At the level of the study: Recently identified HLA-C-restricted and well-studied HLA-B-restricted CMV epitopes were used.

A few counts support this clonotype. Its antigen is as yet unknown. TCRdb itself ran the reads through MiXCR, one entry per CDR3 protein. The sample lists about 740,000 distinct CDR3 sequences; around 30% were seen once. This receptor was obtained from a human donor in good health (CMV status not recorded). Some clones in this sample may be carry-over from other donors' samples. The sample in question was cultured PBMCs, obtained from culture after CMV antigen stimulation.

The CDR3 DNA reads TGCAGTGTTCTTACCGGGGAAAACACTGAAGCTTTCTTT. Amino acids: CSVLTGENTEAFF. The chain links TRBV20-1 to TRBJ1-1; D ambiguous. CDR3 length equals 13 residues. With 7 bases removed from V and 2 bases from J, the gap between germline ends came to 14 bases. Germline loops: CDR1 DFQATT, CDR2 SNEGSKA (reference sequence).